What follows are 25 T cell receptor beta chains derived from one specimen sequenced in a study of cytomegalovirus exposure and HLA in healthy donors. Both 60 Vbeta primers and 13 Jbeta primers went into the PCR. Profiled with immunoSEQ multiplex PCR; TCRdb holds only in-frame clones, not every one. The data contain 200,000 to 250,000 clones, about 83% of them singletons. Material: PBMCs. Receptors originate from a human donor in good health.

The chain couples TRBV14 to TRBJ2-7; D gene unclear. Trimming removed 1 base from V and 1 base from J, with 5 bases in between. The CDR3 spans 13 residues. Germline-derived CDR1 and CDR2 are SGHDN and FVKESK. CDR3 coding DNA: TGTGCCAGCAGCCAAGGCGGATCCTACGAGCAGTACTTC. This encodes CASSQGGSYEQYF.

The rearrangement links TRBV19 to TRBJ2-3; 12 bases fit TRBD2. The CDR3 is 19 residues long. CDR1 and CDR2 (germline): LNHDA, SQIVND (reference sequence). The ends lost 6 bases at V and 2 bases at J; junction bases unmatched: 15. In nucleotides, the CDR3 is TGTGCCAGTAGCAAATCGGGACTAGCGGGTTCCCCCCACACAGATACGCAGTATTTT. As protein: CASSKSGLAGSPHTDTQYF.

V gene TRBV5-4 combines with J gene TRBJ2-1; 8 bases are shared with TRBD2. The germline gives CDR1 SGHNT, CDR2 YYREEE (reference sequence). This CDR3 has 13 residues. The V and J ends lost 2 bases and 8 bases, in that order; junction bases with no gene match: 3. CDR3 amino acids: CASSFSGTDEQFF. The CDR3, as DNA: TGTGCCAGCAGCTTTAGCGGGACGGATGAGCAGTTCTTC. The complete variable domain, with remaining parts taken from reference TRBV5-4 and TRBJ2-1, reads ETGVTQSPTHLIKTRGQQVTLRCSSQSGHNTVSWYQQALGQGPQFIFQYYREEENGRGNFPPRFSGLQFPNYSSELNVNALELDDSALYLCASSFSGTDEQFFGPGTRLTVL.

The J gene is TRBJ1-3, the V gene TRBV11-2; 7 nucleotides match TRBD1. Germline V gene data show CDR1 as SGHAT and CDR2 as FQNNGV. The CDR3 runs 16 residues. J was trimmed by 0 bases and V by 2 bases; bases with no gene match: 4. DNA for the CDR3: TGTGCCAGCAGCTTAATGGGACAGAACTCTGGAAACACCATATATTTT. Its translation is CASSLMGQNSGNTIYF.

The chain is built from TRBV29-1 and TRBJ2-1, with TRBD1 identical over 7 bases. The germline V gene encodes CDR1 SQVTM and CDR2 ANQGSEA. The CDR3 runs to 15 residues. J gave up 1 base and V 2 bases, and 5 bases lay outside the gene matches. CDR3 protein: CSVELGQTSYNEQFF. The DNA of the CDR3 is TGCAGCGTTGAATTGGGACAGACATCCTACAATGAGCAGTTCTTC.

There are a few counts of this clone. This chain connects TRBV28 to TRBJ1-1, with no clear D. With 7 bases removed from V and 5 bases from J, the gap between germline ends came to 23 bases. CDR1 and CDR2 from the germline V gene are MDHEN and SYDVKM. The CDR3 loop spans 16 amino acids. In DNA form, the CDR3 reads TGTGCCAGCATCGTTTTCTCAACCGGAGGAGGGACTGAAGCTTTCTTT. Its translation is CASIVFSTGGGTEAFF.

V usage is TRBV30 and J usage is TRBJ1-5; no clear D gene. Trimming left V 1 base short and J 6 bases short, with 19 bases between. Germline CDR1 and CDR2: GTSNPN and SVGIG (reference sequence). The CDR3 loop spans 16 amino acids. CDR3 loop: CAWSGPRAVGGQPQHF. The CDR3 DNA follows: TGTGCCTGGAGTGGCCCCCGAGCCGTGGGAGGTCAGCCCCAGCATTTT. The full variable domain, completed using reference TRBV30 and TRBJ1-5, is SQTIHQWPATLVQPVGSPLSLECTVEGTSNPNLYWYRQAAGRGLQLLFYSVGIGQISSEVPQNLSASRPQDRQFILSSKKLLLSDSGFYLCAWSGPRAVGGQPQHFGDGTRLSIL.

This clone was detected only once. V usage is TRBV27 and J usage is TRBJ2-7; 9 nucleotides line up with TRBD1. This CDR3 spans 16 amino acids. The V and J ends lost 4 bases and 2 bases, in that order; junction bases with no gene match: 9. CDR1 is MNHEY and CDR2 is SMNVEV in the germline V gene (reference sequence). The chain's CDR3 is CASSSLGQGLTYEQYF. The DNA for the CDR3 is TGTGCCAGCAGTTCTCTCGGACAGGGGCTAACCTACGAGCAGTACTTC.

This chain uses TRBV4-3 with TRBJ1-4, with a possible D match to TRBD1 (6 bases). This CDR3 is built from 15 residues. Looked up from germline, CDR1 is LGHNA and CDR2 is YSLEER. V was shortened by 1 base and J by 7 bases, with 13 bases between the two germline ends. The CDR3 DNA reads TGCGCCAGCAGCCAAGGGAACAGGGACCTTGAAAAACTGTTTTTT. Translating gives CASSQGNRDLEKLFF.

The chain uses TRBV7-6 and TRBJ2-3, with TRBD2 matching over 7 bases. J was trimmed by 2 bases and V by 5 bases; bases with no gene match: 13. There are 17 residues in the CDR3. Germline V CDR1 and CDR2: SGHVS, FNYEAQ. The CDR3 coding sequence is TGTGCCAGCAGCCGACCGAAAAAGCGGGGATACACAGATACGCAGTATTTT. Translated, it gives CASSRPKKRGYTDTQYF.

The gene calls are TRBV13 and TRBJ2-5; TRBD1 agrees at 7 bases. The CDR3 loop spans 16 amino acids. Germline CDR1 and CDR2: PRHDT and FYEKMQ (reference sequence). V was pared by 0 bases and J by 4 bases, with 8 bases of the junction left unmatched. The CDR3 DNA reads as TGTGCCAGCAGCTTAGGATCACAGGGGAGCGGAGAGACCCAGTACTTC. This codes for CASSLGSQGSGETQYF.

This rearrangement joins TRBV4-1 to TRBJ1-2, with D unresolved. V gave up 2 bases and J gave up 6 bases, with 10 bases separating them. Germline V gene sequence: CDR1 MGHRA, CDR2 YSYEKL. This CDR3 has 13 amino acids. DNA of the CDR3: TGCGCCAGCAGCCAAACAGTATATGATGGCTACACCTTC. Translating gives CASSQTVYDGYTF.

The V gene is TRBV5-4, the J gene TRBJ2-7, with 9 bases fitting TRBD1. The trim removed 1 base at V and 0 bases at J, leaving 5 bases unmatched. Germline CDR1 and CDR2: SGHNT and YYREEE (reference sequence). This CDR3 spans 16 amino acids. CDR3 loop: CASSLFRDRVSYEQYF. CDR3 coding DNA: TGTGCCAGCAGCTTGTTTCGGGACAGGGTCTCCTACGAGCAGTACTTC.

The V gene is TRBV19, the J gene TRBJ2-6, with no clear D. V lost 3 bases to trimming and J lost 1 base, with 7 bases between them. Germline values: CDR1 LNHDA, CDR2 SQIVND (reference sequence). The CDR3 loop spans 15 amino acids. The CDR3 here is CASSIPRSGANVLTF. Written as DNA, the CDR3 is TGTGCCAGTAGTATCCCGAGGTCTGGGGCCAACGTCCTGACTTTC.

In DNA, the CDR3 is TGTGCCCTTCGTGGGGCTAGCGGGAGGGCATACCACAATGAGCAGTTCTTC. The encoded protein is CALRGASGRAYHNEQFF. The rearrangement joins TRBV27 to TRBJ2-1; TRBD2 aligns across 12 bases. Germline V gene data show CDR1 as MNHEY and CDR2 as SMNVEV (reference sequence). Trimming cost V 11 bases and J 5 bases; bases outside gene matches: 16. The CDR3 has 17 amino acids.

This clone was seen once. The rearrangement links TRBV6-5 to TRBJ1-2, with D hard to call. V lost 2 bases and J 4 bases, leaving 8 bases between the germline ends. The CDR3 runs 13 residues. Germline loops: CDR1 MNHEY, CDR2 SVGAGI. The CDR3: CASSYRHSYGYTF. Written as DNA, the CDR3 is TGTGCCAGCAGTTACCGTCACTCCTATGGCTACACCTTC.

The J gene is TRBJ2-7, the V gene TRBV30; maybe TRBD1 (6 bases). Germline values: CDR1 GTSNPN, CDR2 SVGIG (reference sequence). V lost 3 bases, J lost 3 bases, and 15 bases lay in between. The CDR3 has 14 amino acids. CDR3 residues: CAWSPRVQGYEQYF. For the CDR3, the DNA is TGTGCCTGGAGCCCCCGCGTACAGGGCTACGAGCAGTACTTC.

The chain couples TRBV7-2 to TRBJ2-7; 11 nucleotides match TRBD2. The CDR3 spans 15 residues. The germline gives CDR1 SGHTA, CDR2 FQGNSA. V shed 4 bases and J 1 base; nucleotides not matched to a gene: 3. The CDR3 DNA sequence: TGTGCCAGCAGCTATAGCGGGAGGGGTTCCTACGAGCAGTACTTC. Protein sequence: CASSYSGRGSYEQYF.

The chain recombines TRBV30 with TRBJ1-5; TRBD1 matches at 8 bases. The CDR3 loop spans 16 amino acids. The V gene's germline CDR1 is GTSNPN and CDR2 SVGIG (reference sequence). The V gene end was trimmed by 2 bases and the J gene end by 4 bases; junction bases not matched to a gene: 10. CDR3 sequence reads: CAWSPSGTGRNQPQHF. The CDR3 DNA reads TGTGCCTGGAGTCCTTCGGGGACAGGACGAAATCAGCCCCAGCATTTT. The variable domain in full, with the rest retrieved from reference TRBV30 and TRBJ1-5, is SQTIHQWPATLVQPVGSPLSLECTVEGTSNPNLYWYRQAAGRGLQLLFYSVGIGQISSEVPQNLSASRPQDRQFILSSKKLLLSDSGFYLCAWSPSGTGRNQPQHFGDGTRLSIL.

The chain has TRBV6-1 and TRBJ2-6, with D maybe TRBD1 (5 bases). Deletions cut 8 bases from V and 0 bases from J, with 8 bases between. The germline V gene encodes CDR1 MNHNS and CDR2 SASEGT. CDR3 length: 14 residues. The CDR3 here is CASGTGSGANVLTF. CDR3 nucleotide sequence: TGTGCCAGCGGAACAGGCTCTGGGGCCAACGTCCTGACTTTC.

This sequence joins TRBV7-2 and TRBJ2-3; no definite D call. Germline CDR1 SGHTA, CDR2 FQGNSA. This CDR3 contains 15 residues. V shed 3 bases and J shed 0 bases, with 10 bases lying between them. For the CDR3, the DNA is TGTGCCAGCAGCTTCGAAAGGAGAAGCACAGATACGCAGTATTTT. It specifies CASSFERRSTDTQYF.

The rearrangement uses TRBV2 and TRBJ2-1; the D is unclear. Per germline, CDR1 SNHLY and CDR2 FYNNEI. CDR3 size: 14 residues. The V gene lost 7 bases and the J gene lost 2 bases, with 12 bases spanning the gap. CDR3 protein: CASTVSPAYNEQFF. CDR3 DNA: TGTGCCAGCACGGTATCCCCGGCCTACAATGAGCAGTTCTTC.

CDR3 amino acids: CASSLRSSNWGETYEQYF. In nucleotides, the CDR3 is TGTGCCAGCAGCTTAAGGTCATCAAACTGGGGAGAGACCTACGAGCAGTACTTC. The chain combines TRBV7-2 with TRBJ2-7, with a possible D match to TRBD2 (5 bases). The length of the CDR3 is 18 residues. Germline V lookup: CDR1 SGHTA, CDR2 FQGNSA. V gave up 2 bases and J gave up 2 bases, with 22 bases separating them.

This chain uses TRBV4-3 with TRBJ1-4; 7 positions agree with TRBD1. The CDR3 runs 15 residues. Germline V CDR1 and CDR2: LGHNA, YSLEER. With V trimmed by 4 bases and J by 2 bases, 4 bases remained unmatched. In DNA form, the CDR3 reads TGCGCCAGCAGCCGGTCGACAGGGACTAATGAAAAACTGTTTTTT. Its protein is CASSRSTGTNEKLFF.

This clone has just one count. This chain links TRBV2 with TRBJ2-3; 8 nucleotides line up with TRBD2. The CDR3 is 16 amino acids. The J segment lost 4 bases and the V segment lost 2 bases, leaving 8 bases of the junction unmatched. From germline, CDR1 is SNHLY and CDR2 FYNNEI. The CDR3 DNA follows: TGTGCCAGCAGTGAACTGTTTGCGGGGGGCTCAGATACGCAGTATTTT. It specifies CASSELFAGGSDTQYF.